This T cell receptor beta chain was captured in a study of identical twins. With respect to this clonotype: Its antigen is not identified.

General study findings and limits: Researchers reported weaker excess twin sharing in beta out-of-frame sequences. Analyses of zero insertions could be partly confounded by invariant MAIT and iNKT cells. Out-of-frame alpha sequences shared between twins exhibited an excess of low generation probability.

V lost 1 base, J lost 3 bases, and 13 bases lay in between. Germline V gene data show CDR1 as LGHDT and CDR2 as YNNKEL (reference sequence). This CDR3 is 16 amino acids long. With template switching, a universal primer site was added, and the cDNA carried unique molecular identifiers. Via MiXCR, TCRdb re-called the 5' RACE reads, giving one row per CDR3 protein. The top ten clones hold around 0.57% of a sample with 450,000 or so distinct CDR3 sequences, 14% of them seen once. This sample was also put to use in a study of yellow fever vaccine responses in identical twins.

The sequence derives from a woman younger than 30 in good health. The V gene is TRBV3-1, the J gene TRBJ2-1; TRBD2 might be the D (5 bases). The sequenced material came from CD4+ T cells sorted from blood. The CDR3 nucleotides are TGTGCCAGCAGCCAAGGAGGAGGAGCCTACTACAATGAGCAGTTCTTC. Protein: CASSQGGGAYYNEQFF.